Shown below are 9 T cell receptor beta chains from a single sample sequenced in a study of T cells in Graves' hyperthyroidism and ophthalmopathy. TCR beta CDR3 sequences were amplified from RNA transcripts. The HTBI set primed first-round TCR CDR3 RT-PCR. TCRdb independently ran MiXCR on the multiplex PCR reads; one entry per CDR3 protein. Of hundreds of thousands of distinct CDR3 sequences listed, just under 45% were seen once; the top ten hold approximately 6.8%. The sample consisted of peripheral blood or thyroid tissue (not recorded which). Receptors were obtained from an adult man with Graves' disease, either hyperthyroidism or ophthalmopathy (not recorded which).

The V call is TRBV2, the J call TRBJ1-2, with 8 bases matching TRBD1. Germline-derived CDR1 and CDR2 are SNHLY and FYNNEI. Trimming at V came to 6 bases and at J to 3 bases, leaving 9 bases not matched to a gene. The CDR3 loop spans 15 amino acids. The CDR3 region has the DNA TGTGCCAGCAGGCTCGCCGGGACAGGACACTATGGCTACACCTTC. Amino acid sequence: CASRLAGTGHYGYTF.

The chain recombines TRBV12-3 or TRBV12-4 with TRBJ2-2; weak D call: TRBD1 (5 bases). The length of the CDR3 is 16 residues. Trimming stripped 6 bases from V and 6 bases from J, with 20 bases between. Written as DNA, the CDR3 is TGTGCCAGCAGCCAAGGCCAGGGCTGGGTATCCGGGGAGCTGTTTTTT. Translating gives CASSQGQGWVSGELFF.

This clonotype came up once. One end of the junction is discordant with germline, which a read error may explain. The genes are TRBV10-1 and TRBJ2-7, with 7 bases fitting TRBD1. Germline V gives CDR1 WNHNN, CDR2 SYGVQD (reference sequence). This CDR3 comprises 13 residues. The CDR3 is CASSNLGGDEQYF. DNA for the CDR3: TGTGCCAGCAGTAATCTAGGGGGCGACGAGCAGTACTTC.

The chain couples TRBV25-1 to TRBJ1-6; 9 nucleotides line up with TRBD1. Germline assignment: CDR1 MGHDK and CDR2 SYGVNS. The trim removed 6 bases at V and 10 bases at J, leaving 7 bases unmatched. The CDR3 has 14 amino acids. The CDR3 DNA sequence: TGTGCCAGCAGGACACAGGGGGCTGGATCACCCCTCCACTTT. Translated, it gives CASRTQGAGSPLHF.

The chain uses TRBV14 and TRBJ1-1; unclear D gene. The CDR3 contains 12 residues. Germline CDR1 and CDR2: SGHDN and FVKESK. V lost 6 bases, J lost 5 bases, and 10 bases lay in between. CDR3 amino acids: CASRRLWTEAFF. DNA of the CDR3: TGTGCCAGCAGGCGACTGTGGACTGAAGCTTTCTTT.

This clonotype has only a few counts. The CDR3 protein is CASSQDPQGHSGNTIYF. The CDR3 DNA sequence: TGTGCCAGCAGCCAAGATCCCCAGGGACACTCTGGAAACACCATATATTTT. The chain employs TRBV7-9 and TRBJ1-3; TRBD1 might be the D (6 bases). The CDR3 has 17 amino acids. Trimming cost V 5 bases and J 0 bases, with 17 bases left between them. The germline V gene encodes CDR1 SEHNR and CDR2 FQNEAQ (reference sequence).

About this clonotype itself: A read error is possible here, since a much larger clone lies one base away. For the CDR3, the DNA is TGTACCAGCAGTTCGGACAGGGGGAGTTACGAGCAGTACTTC. It yields the protein CTSSSDRGSYEQYF. The V call is TRBV7-6, the J call TRBJ2-7; 10 positions agree with TRBD1. This CDR3 has 14 residues. CDR1 is SGHVS, CDR2 FNYEAQ, per germline.

This chain connects TRBV2 to TRBJ1-5; D is uncertain. Trimming removed 1 base from V and 9 bases from J, with 10 bases in between. This CDR3 spans 13 amino acids. Germline V CDR1 and CDR2: SNHLY, FYNNEI. The CDR3 is CASSEGWSRPQHF. The CDR3 coding sequence is TGTGCCAGCAGTGAAGGGTGGAGTAGGCCCCAGCATTTT.

The chain has TRBV6-5 and TRBJ1-2; maybe TRBD1 (6 bases). V was pared by 0 bases and J by 9 bases, with 11 bases between. Germline CDR1 is MNHEY and CDR2 is SVGAGI. The CDR3 loop spans 13 amino acids. CDR3 amino acids: CASSYSGAASYTF. In DNA form, the CDR3 reads TGTGCCAGCAGTTACTCGGGGGCGGCGAGCTACACCTTC.